These 20 T cell receptor beta chains were sequenced from one sample in a study of blood T cell repertoires in COVID-19 (dated by TCRdb to about 2020). The receptor library was made with the immunoSEQ multiplex PCR assay. TCRdb took over this immuneACCESS table, retaining in-frame rearrangements with V and J assigned. Such tables are incomplete; in checked studies, under half of the missing clones stem from an unresolved V gene, and the remainder is unexplained. For this sample the table gives about 150,000 clones, of which 65% to 90% were detected only once. The ten most abundant clones make up about 12% of the sample. Material for sequencing was peripheral blood. The receptors derive from an older woman with COVID-19, enrolled during active disease.

The chain employs TRBV3-1 (or the pseudogene TRBV3-2) and TRBJ1-5; D is ambiguous. Germline V gives CDR1 LGHDT, CDR2 YNNKEL (reference sequence). Deletions cut 0 bases from V and 7 bases from J, with 7 bases between. The CDR3 sequence is 13 residues long. The chain's CDR3 is CASSQEGGQPQHF. The CDR3 region has the DNA TGTGCCAGCAGCCAAGAAGGCGGGCAGCCCCAGCATTTT.

The chain recombines TRBV24-1 with TRBJ1-5, with 7 bases that match TRBD1. J lost 2 bases, V lost 3 bases, and 6 bases had no gene match. This CDR3 is 16 amino acids long. The germline V gene has CDR1 KGHDR and CDR2 SFDVKD. CDR3 in amino acids: CATSDPRQGGNQPQHF. The CDR3 DNA follows: TGTGCCACCAGTGATCCCCGACAGGGTGGCAATCAGCCCCAGCATTTT.

This clone was recorded once. The rearrangement joins TRBV6-5 to TRBJ1-5, with no clear D. The germline CDR1 and CDR2 sequences are MNHEY and SVGAGI. V lost 6 bases, J lost 4 bases, and 10 bases lay in between. CDR3 size: 13 residues. CDR3 coding DNA: TGTGCCAGCAGGGGGAGGGCGAATCAGCCCCAGCATTTT. Its protein is CASRGRANQPQHF.

This clone was recorded once. This chain uses TRBV10-2 with TRBJ2-1; 8 bases match TRBD1. J lost 8 bases, V lost 5 bases, and 5 bases had no gene match. The CDR3 length is 13 residues. The germline V gene encodes CDR1 WSHSY and CDR2 SAAADI. The CDR3 sequence: CASSWTGLDEQFF. DNA for the CDR3: TGCGCCAGCAGTTGGACAGGGCTGGATGAGCAGTTCTTC.

The CDR3 DNA follows: TGCGCCAGCAGCAGCCCACTAGCGTCCGGGGAGCTGTTTTTT. Protein product: CASSSPLASGELFF. The J gene is TRBJ2-2, the V gene TRBV5-1; 7 nucleotides agree with TRBD2. In germline, CDR1 is SGHRS, CDR2 YFSETQ. J lost 6 bases, V lost 4 bases, and 6 bases had no gene match. CDR3 size: 14 residues.

This clone was seen a handful of times. V and J are TRBV5-1 and TRBJ1-6; D ambiguous. Between the trimmed V and J ends, which lost 3 bases and 5 bases, there was a span of 9 bases. Germline-derived CDR1 and CDR2 are SGHRS and YFSETQ. CDR3 length: 14 residues. CDR3 loop: CASSSAEDNSPLHF. DNA of the CDR3: TGCGCCAGCAGCTCCGCTGAGGATAATTCACCCCTCCACTTT. Filled out from reference TRBV5-1 and TRBJ1-6, the complete variable domain reads KAGVTQTPRYLIKTRGQQVTLSCSPISGHRSVSWYQQTPGQGLQFLFEYFSETQRNKGNFPGRFSGRQFSNSRSEMNVSTLELGDSALYLCASSSAEDNSPLHFGNGTRLTVT.

The chain recombines TRBV10-2 with TRBJ1-5; 8 bases line up with TRBD1. This CDR3 is 14 amino acids long. J lost 10 bases, V lost 5 bases, and 10 bases had no gene match. The germline gives CDR1 WSHSY, CDR2 SAAADI. The chain's CDR3 is CASSKGQVQRPQHF. The CDR3 bases are TGCGCCAGCAGTAAGGGACAGGTTCAGCGTCCCCAGCATTTT.

This sequence joins TRBV3-1 (or the pseudogene TRBV3-2) and TRBJ1-5, with unresolved D. Trimming cost V 3 bases and J 2 bases, with 11 bases left between them. CDR3 length equals 15 residues. Germline CDR1 LGHDT, CDR2 YNNKEL (reference sequence). The CDR3 reads CASSQAGSGNQPQHF. The CDR3 DNA reads TGTGCCAGCAGCCAGGCGGGGAGTGGCAATCAGCCCCAGCATTTT.

Comments on this clone: Other DNA sequences in the sample encode the same CDR3. This chain joins TRBV18 and TRBJ1-1; D is perhaps TRBD1 (5 bases). The V gene's germline CDR1 is KGHSH and CDR2 LQKENI. The V and J ends lost 3 bases and 5 bases respectively, with 7 bases between them. The CDR3 contains 12 residues. The CDR3 sequence is CASSPQGTEAFF. The CDR3 nucleotides read TGTGCCAGCTCACCTCAGGGAACTGAAGCTTTCTTT.

This rearrangement joins TRBV9 to TRBJ1-4, with 7 nucleotides matching TRBD1. CDR3 length equals 15 residues. V lost 4 bases to trimming and J lost 7 bases; unmatched junction nucleotides: 10. CDR1 and CDR2 (germline): SGDLS, YYNGEE. The CDR3: CASSLRQGSLEKLFF. The CDR3 nucleotides are TGTGCCAGCAGCCTCCGACAGGGTAGTCTTGAAAAACTGTTTTTT.

The V gene is TRBV9, the J gene TRBJ2-2; weak D call: TRBD2 (6 bases). V dropped 2 bases and J dropped 4 bases, with 9 bases sitting between them. Germline V gene lookup returns CDR1 SGDLS and CDR2 YYNGEE. The CDR3 runs to 14 residues. The CDR3 region has the DNA TGTGCCAGCAGCGTGACGGGACTCACCGGGGAGCTGTTTTTT. Protein product: CASSVTGLTGELFF.

The genes are TRBV7-3 and TRBJ2-5; 9 bases fit TRBD2. Germline V gene sequence: CDR1 SGHTA, CDR2 FQGTGA. Trimming at V came to 5 bases and at J to 4 bases, leaving 2 bases not matched to a gene. The CDR3 consists of 13 residues. CDR3 protein: CASSPSGTETQYF. The DNA of the CDR3 is TGTGCCAGCAGCCCTAGCGGGACAGAGACCCAGTACTTC.

In its sample, this clone was seen once. This rearrangement joins TRBV2 to TRBJ2-7; 9 bases align to TRBD1. The V segment lost 0 bases and the J segment 4 bases; nucleotides outside the gene matches: 7. The length of the CDR3 is 16 residues. The germline V gene has CDR1 SNHLY and CDR2 FYNNEI. The CDR3: CASSEAPGTGLYEQYF. As DNA, the CDR3 is TGTGCCAGCAGTGAAGCGCCCGGGACAGGGTTATACGAGCAGTACTTC.

V and J are TRBV6-5 and TRBJ1-4; TRBD1 is a possible D gene (6 bases). V was trimmed by 6 bases and J by 7 bases, leaving 15 bases between them. Germline V gene lookup returns CDR1 MNHEY and CDR2 SVGAGI. The CDR3 runs to 14 residues. CDR3 protein: CASRNRAASEKLFF. CDR3 bases: TGTGCCAGCAGGAACAGGGCGGCGAGTGAAAAACTGTTTTTT.

CDR3 sequence (DNA): TGTGCCAGCAGTTCTAGCCGGGAGACCCAGTACTTC. Translated, it gives CASSSSRETQYF. V is TRBV6-2 or TRBV6-3 and J is TRBJ2-5; perhaps TRBD2 as D (5 bases). The V gene's germline CDR1 is MNHEY and CDR2 SVGEGT. The CDR3 totals 12 residues. V shed 4 bases and J shed 5 bases, with 8 bases lying between them.

The chain couples TRBV19 to TRBJ1-2; possibly TRBD1 for D (5 bases). This CDR3 is 13 amino acids long. CDR1 LNHDA and CDR2 SQIVND come from the germline V gene (reference sequence). V was pared by 7 bases and J by 4 bases, with 13 bases between. CDR3 nucleotide sequence: TGTGCCAGTAATGCGGGACGGACCTATGGCTACACCTTC. It encodes CASNAGRTYGYTF.

The CDR3 sequence: CASREQGTGNQPQHF. The CDR3 region has the DNA TGTGCCAGCAGGGAACAGGGGACAGGCAATCAGCCCCAGCATTTT. This chain connects TRBV2 to TRBJ1-5; 7 nucleotides agree with TRBD1. V was pared by 6 bases and J by 2 bases, with 7 bases of the junction left unmatched. The V gene's germline CDR1 is SNHLY and CDR2 FYNNEI. CDR3 length equals 15 residues. Full variable domain (remainder filled in from reference TRBV2 and TRBJ1-5): EPEVTQTPSHQVTQMGQEVILRCVPISNHLYFYWYRQILGQKVEFLVSFYNNEISEKSEIFDDQFSVERPDGSNFTLKIRSTKLEDSAMYFCASREQGTGNQPQHFGDGTRLSIL.

CDR3 sequence: CASSIAWSRETQYF. As DNA, the CDR3 is TGTGCCAGTAGTATAGCTTGGAGCCGGGAGACCCAGTACTTC. V is TRBV19 and J is TRBJ2-5; D is ambiguous. Trimming removed 1 base at V and 5 bases at J, with 11 bases between. The CDR3 extends over 14 amino acids. Germline values: CDR1 LNHDA, CDR2 SQIVND (reference sequence).

The chain couples TRBV7-3 to TRBJ2-3, with TRBD2 identical over 8 bases. The V gene end was trimmed by 3 bases and the J gene end by 4 bases; junction bases not matched to a gene: 9. The V gene's germline CDR1 is SGHTA and CDR2 FQGTGA. The CDR3 length is 16 residues. CDR3 sequence (DNA): TGTGCCAGCAGCTTTCGCAGCGCGGGAGGTCCAGATACGCAGTATTTT. This codes for CASSFRSAGGPDTQYF.

V is TRBV18 and J is TRBJ1-3; D is ambiguous. This CDR3 region has 14 residues. V was pared by 6 bases and J by 0 bases, with 9 bases between. Germline V gives CDR1 KGHSH, CDR2 LQKENI. CDR3 DNA: TGTGCCAGCTCCCTCGACATCTCTGGAAACACCATATATTTT. Its translation is CASSLDISGNTIYF.